This T cell receptor beta chain derives from a study of shared clonotypes between healthy human individuals. As for the study in general: Per-donor plates numbered three CD4 naive, three CD4 memory, two CD8 naive and one CD8 memory.

As defined, naive CD8 cells were CD45RO-negative and positively selected for CCR7, with terminally differentiated effector memory CD45RA+ cells excluded. Looked up from germline, CDR1 is PRHDT and CDR2 is FYEKMQ (reference sequence). V trimming: 5 bases; J trimming: 2 bases; junction bases outside the gene matches: 5. The length of the CDR3 is 14 residues. Profiling relied on immunoSEQ multiplex PCR, and the TCRdb table lists in-frame clones only, not all of them. The sample yields millions of clones, about 95% seen once. The J gene is TRBJ2-5, the V gene TRBV13; 7 bases fit TRBD2. The specimen sequenced was naive CD8+ T cells sorted from blood. This TCR came from a man aged 18 to 30 in good health. The DNA of the CDR3 is TGTGCCAGCAGCGACACTAGCGTACAAGAGACCCAGTACTTC. Translating it yields CASSDTSVQETQYF.